These 20 T cell receptor beta chains originate from one sample sequenced in a study of cytomegalovirus exposure and HLA in healthy donors. The protocol was immunoSEQ multiplex PCR, while the TCRdb copy is restricted to in-frame clones and leaves out a portion. The data hold 150,000 to 200,000 clones, with roughly 84% observed a single time. Sequenced: PBMCs. The receptors stem from a man aged 25-40 years in good health and CMV-seropositive.

V usage is TRBV13 and J usage is TRBJ1-2, with 8 bases matching TRBD1. Losses at the gene ends were 1 base for V and 3 bases for J; bases not matched to a gene: 10. The CDR3 sequence is 17 residues long. The germline CDR1 and CDR2 sequences are PRHDT and FYEKMQ (reference sequence). CDR3 coding DNA: TGTGCCAGCAGCTTAGCCATCGGACAGGGCAGGGACTATGGCTACACCTTC. It is translated as CASSLAIGQGRDYGYTF.

The chain joins TRBV7-6 to TRBJ2-1; TRBD2 agrees at 10 bases. Germline values: CDR1 SGHVS, CDR2 FNYEAQ. The CDR3 runs 20 residues. V shed 3 bases and J 0 bases; nucleotides not matched to a gene: 14. In DNA, the CDR3 is TGTGCCAGCAGCTTCTCAGCGGGAGGGCCTTCGGTTTACTCCTACAATGAGCAGTTCTTC. Its translation is CASSFSAGGPSVYSYNEQFF.

The genes are TRBV9 and TRBJ1-3, with 8 bases identical to TRBD1. This CDR3 comprises 18 residues. Losses at the gene ends were 8 bases for V and 2 bases for J; bases not matched to a gene: 18. The germline CDR1 and CDR2 sequences are SGDLS and YYNGEE. CDR3 amino acids: CASSSPVLDREPGNTIYF. CDR3 nucleotide sequence: TGTGCCAGTTCGTCTCCCGTCTTGGACAGGGAGCCTGGAAACACCATATATTTT.

The V call is TRBV30, the J call TRBJ1-1; possibly TRBD1 for D (6 bases). V was shortened by 0 bases and J by 6 bases, with 11 bases between the two germline ends. Looked up from germline, CDR1 is GTSNPN and CDR2 is SVGIG (reference sequence). The CDR3 runs 13 residues. This CDR3 is CAWSVKQGAEAFF. In nucleotides, the CDR3 is TGTGCCTGGAGTGTAAAACAGGGAGCTGAAGCTTTCTTT.

V and J are TRBV27 and TRBJ2-4; 9 nucleotides agree with TRBD1. Germline V gene data show CDR1 as MNHEY and CDR2 as SMNVEV (reference sequence). V was pared by 6 bases and J by 5 bases, with 2 bases of the junction left unmatched. This CDR3 contains 13 residues. The CDR3: CASRRTGENIQYF. CDR3 nucleotides: TGTGCCAGCAGAAGGACAGGGGAAAACATTCAGTACTTC.

V usage is TRBV4-1 and J usage is TRBJ1-2; no clear D. The CDR3 spans 16 residues. From germline, CDR1 is MGHRA and CDR2 YSYEKL. V lost 4 bases and J 4 bases, leaving 19 bases between the germline ends. The CDR3 loop reads CASSRGPSGSGYGYTF. Written as DNA, the CDR3 is TGCGCCAGCAGCCGAGGGCCCTCCGGCAGCGGCTATGGCTACACCTTC.

V gene TRBV7-9 combines with J gene TRBJ2-7, with 10 bases identical to TRBD1. Trimming removed 3 bases from V and 4 bases from J; junction bases left unmatched: 6. CDR3 length: 15 residues. Germline V lookup: CDR1 SEHNR, CDR2 FQNEAQ (reference sequence). The CDR3 loop is CASSFSLGQGYEQYF. As DNA, the CDR3 is TGTGCCAGCAGCTTTTCCTTGGGACAGGGGTACGAGCAGTACTTC. Looking up the rest from reference TRBV7-9 and TRBJ2-7 gives the full variable domain: DTGVSQNPRHKITKRGQNVTFRCDPISEHNRLYWYRQTLGQGPEFLTYFQNEAQLEKSRLLSDRFSAERPKGSFSTLEIQRTEQGDSAMYLCASSFSLGQGYEQYFGPGTRLTVT.

The chain combines TRBV13 with TRBJ2-2; D unresolved. Germline V gene lookup returns CDR1 PRHDT and CDR2 FYEKMQ (reference sequence). This CDR3 spans 13 amino acids. Deletions cut 3 bases from V and 3 bases from J, with 5 bases between. The CDR3 reads CASSFYDTGELFF. The CDR3 DNA reads as TGTGCCAGCAGCTTTTATGACACCGGGGAGCTGTTTTTT.

This clone was recorded a few times. J is TRBJ2-6 and V is TRBV28, with a weak D call TRBD2 (5 bases). Germline assignment: CDR1 MDHEN and CDR2 SYDVKM. The CDR3 loop spans 13 amino acids. V lost 7 bases and J lost 4, with 8 bases in between. CDR3: CASIGGGANVLTF. The CDR3 DNA reads as TGTGCCAGCATAGGCGGGGGGGCCAACGTCCTGACTTTC.

The genes are TRBV25-1 and TRBJ2-5, with D unclear. The CDR3 runs to 12 residues. V was cut by 4 bases and J by 5 bases, with 8 bases left in between. Per the germline V gene, CDR1 is MGHDK and CDR2 is SYGVNS. The CDR3 bases are TGTGCCAGCAGTGGGCACACGGAGACCCAGTACTTC. Its translation: CASSGHTETQYF.

The chain carries TRBV30 and TRBJ1-2; no clear D gene. Germline V gene data show CDR1 as GTSNPN and CDR2 as SVGIG (reference sequence). This CDR3 contains 12 residues. V was shortened by 5 bases and J by 4 bases, with 11 bases between the two germline ends. The CDR3 bases are TGTGCCTGGGGGCCCTCGACCTATGGCTACACCTTC. Protein sequence: CAWGPSTYGYTF.

The J gene is TRBJ2-7, the V gene TRBV16; D not resolved. With 4 bases removed from V and 0 bases from J, the gap between germline ends came to 7 bases. The CDR3 sequence is 13 residues long. Per germline, CDR1 KGHSY and CDR2 FQNENV. The CDR3 region is CASSRGSSYEQYF. Written as DNA, the CDR3 is TGTGCCAGCAGCCGAGGCAGCTCCTACGAGCAGTACTTC.

The CDR3 region is CASSFVGENGYGYTF. CDR3 nucleotides: TGTGCCAGCAGTTTCGTCGGAGAGAACGGGTATGGCTACACCTTC. The chain links TRBV28 to TRBJ1-2, with D hard to call. In germline, CDR1 is MDHEN, CDR2 SYDVKM. CDR3 length: 15 residues. Deletions cut 3 bases from V and 5 bases from J, with 16 bases between.

V usage is TRBV19 and J usage is TRBJ1-1; 7 nucleotides match TRBD1. The CDR3 contains 16 residues. The germline V gene has CDR1 LNHDA and CDR2 SQIVND (reference sequence). With 11 bases clipped from V and 0 bases from J, the junction kept 15 bases outside the gene matches. The CDR3 is CASTPRTGTMNTEAFF. The CDR3 DNA reads TGTGCCTCCACCCCCCGGACAGGAACCATGAACACTGAAGCTTTCTTT. Full variable domain (remainder filled in from reference TRBV19 and TRBJ1-1): DGGITQSPKYLFRKEGQNVTLSCEQNLNHDAMYWYRQDPGQGLRLIYYSQIVNDFQKGDIAEGYSVSREKKESFPLTVTSAQKNPTAFYLCASTPRTGTMNTEAFFGQGTRLTVV.

This clone is a singleton in its sample. The V call is TRBV29-1, the J call TRBJ1-2; 9 bases are a match to TRBD1. This CDR3 has 13 amino acids. The V gene end was trimmed by 7 bases and the J gene end by 2 bases; junction bases not matched to a gene: 5. Per germline, CDR1 SQVTM and CDR2 ANQGSEA. The CDR3 here is CSAETGGNYGYTF. Written as DNA, the CDR3 is TGCAGCGCAGAGACAGGGGGGAACTATGGCTACACCTTC.

The CDR3 bases are TGTGCCAGCAGCTCCCTCCACGAGCAGTACTTC. This gives the protein CASSSLHEQYF. The J gene is TRBJ2-7, the V gene TRBV7-2, with no clear D. Per germline, CDR1 SGHTA and CDR2 FQGNSA. The ends were cut back, 4 bases at V and 5 bases at J, with 6 bases in the middle. CDR3 length: 11 amino acids.

This clone has just a few counts. The V call is TRBV19, the J call TRBJ2-7; 14 bases map to TRBD2. The junction had 1 base not matched to a gene; V was cut back by 6 bases and J by 0 bases. This CDR3 has 15 amino acids. The germline CDR1 and CDR2 sequences are LNHDA and SQIVND (reference sequence). CDR3: CASRGLAGASYEQYF. CDR3 bases: TGTGCCAGTAGGGGACTAGCGGGAGCCTCCTACGAGCAGTACTTC.

The rearrangement joins TRBV9 to TRBJ2-1, with D maybe TRBD1 (5 bases). The CDR3 is made up of 13 amino acids. CDR1 is SGDLS, CDR2 YYNGEE, per germline. Trimming took off 1 base at V and 9 bases at J, with 11 bases between the two ends. CDR3 nucleotide sequence: TGTGCCAGCAGCGTACAGGGATGGAGTGAGCAGTTCTTC. It is translated as CASSVQGWSEQFF.

The chain uses TRBV10-3 and TRBJ2-7, with TRBD1 matching 7 bases. Trimming at V came to 5 bases and at J to 2 bases, leaving 9 bases not matched to a gene. This CDR3 is 15 amino acids long. Germline values: CDR1 ENHRY, CDR2 SYGVKD. CDR3 sequence: CAISLKDRFPYEQYF. CDR3 in DNA: TGTGCCATCAGTCTCAAGGACAGGTTCCCCTACGAGCAGTACTTC.

The V and J genes are TRBV18 and TRBJ2-1; weak D call: TRBD2 (5 bases). Germline lookup yields CDR1 KGHSH and CDR2 LQKENI. V lost 3 bases and J 0 bases, leaving 9 bases between the germline ends. The CDR3 contains 15 residues. CDR3 nucleotide sequence: TGTGCCAGCTCACCGATGGGGAGCTCCTACAATGAGCAGTTCTTC. This encodes CASSPMGSSYNEQFF.